This TCR beta chain was documented in a study of blood T cell repertoires in COVID-19. Study-wide background: T cells, B-cell-depleted T cells, or PBMCs provided the cDNA or gDNA that served as material.

The method was immunoSEQ multiplex PCR; TCRdb's version includes in-frame clones alone and lacks a portion of them. Of under 300,000 clones listed, roughly 82% are singletons. The receptor comes from a woman between 35 and 50 years old who had recovered from COVID-19. The sequenced sample consisted of peripheral blood.

The CDR3 coding sequence is TGTGCCAGCAGCTTAGACGGGGGAGAGGTTCTGTACTTC. Protein: CASSLDGGEVLYF. The chain has TRBV7-2 and TRBJ2-7, with a weak D call TRBD2 (6 bases). CDR3 length equals 13 residues. Germline V gene sequence: CDR1 SGHTA, CDR2 FQGNSA. The V and J ends lost 1 base and 12 bases respectively, with 16 bases between them.